This record covers a single TCR beta chain. Method: immunoSEQ multiplex PCR; TCRdb's copy keeps in-frame clones and lacks some. The data hold under 110,000 clones, with 91% observed a single time. This sample was included in a study of T cell changes during pregnancy in multiple sclerosis. The CDR3 sequence is 17 residues long. From germline, CDR1 is MDHEN and CDR2 SYDVKM. Trimming shortened V by 1 base and J by 7 bases, and 20 bases separated the two germline ends. The V gene is TRBV28, the J gene TRBJ2-1; D unresolved. The clonotype comes from a female donor with multiple sclerosis, enrolled in a pregnancy study. The material sequenced was peripheral blood, taken in the second trimester of pregnancy. The CDR3 loop reads CASSLYPLGFIRNEQFF. DNA of the CDR3: TGTGCCAGCAGTTTATACCCTCTCGGATTCATCAGGAATGAGCAGTTCTTC. The variable domain in full, completed from reference TRBV28 and TRBJ2-1, reads DVKVTQSSRYLVKRTGEKVFLECVQDMDHENMFWYRQDPGLGLRLIYFSYDVKMKEKGDIPEGYSVSREKKERFSLILESASTNQTSMYLCASSLYPLGFIRNEQFFGPGTRLTVL.